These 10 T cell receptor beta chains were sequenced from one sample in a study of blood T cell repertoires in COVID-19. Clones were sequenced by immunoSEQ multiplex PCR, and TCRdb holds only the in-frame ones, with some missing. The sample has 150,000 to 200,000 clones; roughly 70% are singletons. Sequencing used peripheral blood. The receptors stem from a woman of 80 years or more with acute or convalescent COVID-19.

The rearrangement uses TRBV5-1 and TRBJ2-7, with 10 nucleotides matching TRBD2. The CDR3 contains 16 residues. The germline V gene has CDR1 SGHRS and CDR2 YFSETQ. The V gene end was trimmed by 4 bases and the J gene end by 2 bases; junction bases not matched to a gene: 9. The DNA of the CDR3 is TGCGCCAGCAGCCCACGACTAGCGGGTTCGACCTACGAGCAGTACTTC. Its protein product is CASSPRLAGSTYEQYF.

This CDR3 is CASSLTVPGNTIYF. CDR3 nucleotide sequence: TGTGCCAGCAGCTTGACGGTTCCTGGAAACACCATATATTTT. The chain employs TRBV5-6 and TRBJ1-3; no reliable D call. V lost 1 base to trimming and J lost 2 bases, with 7 bases between them. The CDR3 is 14 amino acids. Germline V lookup: CDR1 SGHDT, CDR2 YYEEEE.

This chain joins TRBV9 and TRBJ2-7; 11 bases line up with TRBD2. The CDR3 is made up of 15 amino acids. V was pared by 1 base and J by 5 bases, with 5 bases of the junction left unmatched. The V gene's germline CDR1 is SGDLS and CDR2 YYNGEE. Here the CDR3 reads CASSVSLAGGHEQYF. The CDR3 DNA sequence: TGTGCCAGCAGCGTATCCCTAGCGGGAGGCCACGAGCAGTACTTC.

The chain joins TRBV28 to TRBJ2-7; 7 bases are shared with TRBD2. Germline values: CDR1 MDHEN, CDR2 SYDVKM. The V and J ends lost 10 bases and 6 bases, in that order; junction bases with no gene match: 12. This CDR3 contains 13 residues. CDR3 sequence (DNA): TGTGCCACTAATTCCGGGAGGATAGGCGAGCAGTACTTC. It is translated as CATNSGRIGEQYF. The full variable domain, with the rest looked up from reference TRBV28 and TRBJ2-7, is DVKVTQSSRYLVKRTGEKVFLECVQDMDHENMFWYRQDPGLGLRLIYFSYDVKMKEKGDIPEGYSVSREKKERFSLILESASTNQTSMYLCATNSGRIGEQYFGPGTRLTVT.

The CDR3 DNA is TGTGCCAGCAGCCCCACAGGGGGGCATCAGCCCCAGCATTTT. Its protein product is CASSPTGGHQPQHF. The chain uses TRBV9 and TRBJ1-5; 8 bases align to TRBD1. The CDR3 length is 14 residues. V shed 4 bases and J 5 bases; nucleotides not matched to a gene: 5. The germline gives CDR1 SGDLS, CDR2 YYNGEE.

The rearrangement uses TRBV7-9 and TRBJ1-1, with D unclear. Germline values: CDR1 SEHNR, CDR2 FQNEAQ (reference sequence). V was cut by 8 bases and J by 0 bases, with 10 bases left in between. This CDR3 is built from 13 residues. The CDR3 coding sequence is TGTGCCAGCCTATCGATTGTGAACACTGAAGCTTTCTTT. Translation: CASLSIVNTEAFF. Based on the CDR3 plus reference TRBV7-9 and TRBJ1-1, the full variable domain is DTGVSQNPRHKITKRGQNVTFRCDPISEHNRLYWYRQTLGQGPEFLTYFQNEAQLEKSRLLSDRFSAERPKGSFSTLEIQRTEQGDSAMYLCASLSIVNTEAFFGQGTRLTVV.

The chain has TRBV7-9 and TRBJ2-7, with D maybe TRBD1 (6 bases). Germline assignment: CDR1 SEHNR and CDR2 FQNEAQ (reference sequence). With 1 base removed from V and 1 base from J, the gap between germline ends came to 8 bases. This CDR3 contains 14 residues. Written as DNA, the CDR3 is TGTGCCAGCAGCTTAGTGGGGGCATCCTACGAGCAGTACTTC. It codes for CASSLVGASYEQYF.

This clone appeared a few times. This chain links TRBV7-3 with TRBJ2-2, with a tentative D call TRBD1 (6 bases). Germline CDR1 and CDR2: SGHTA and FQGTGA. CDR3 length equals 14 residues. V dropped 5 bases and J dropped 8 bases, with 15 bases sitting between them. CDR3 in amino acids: CASSHGQIGGELFF. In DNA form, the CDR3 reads TGTGCCAGCAGCCACGGACAGATCGGAGGGGAGCTGTTTTTT.

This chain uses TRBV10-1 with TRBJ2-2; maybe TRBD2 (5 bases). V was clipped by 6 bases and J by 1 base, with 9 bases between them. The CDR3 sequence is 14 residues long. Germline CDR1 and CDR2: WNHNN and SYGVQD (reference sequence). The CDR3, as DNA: TGCGCCAGCAGCTTCGCGGGGAACACCGGGGAGCTGTTTTTT. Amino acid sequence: CASSFAGNTGELFF.

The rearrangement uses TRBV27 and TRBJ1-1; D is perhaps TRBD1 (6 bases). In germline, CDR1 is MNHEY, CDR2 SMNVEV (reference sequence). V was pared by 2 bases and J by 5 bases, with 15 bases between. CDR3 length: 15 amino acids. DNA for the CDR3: TGTGCCAGCAGTTTAGACGAGGGGGTGGGAACTGAAGCTTTCTTT. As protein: CASSLDEGVGTEAFF.